The rows below give T cell receptor beta chains drawn from one sample of a study of metastatic and nonmetastatic thyroid tumors. TCRdb reanalyzed the PCR reads via MiXCR. This table has some 84,000 clones, approximately 9% appearing once. The sequenced sample consisted of blood. These TCRs come from a female donor with papillary thyroid cancer or a benign thyroid nodule (not recorded which). Some clones in this sample may be carry-over from other donors' samples. Both conserved end residues are part of each CDR3. The order of the fields is D gene, clone size, J gene, V gene, CDR3 DNA, CDR3 protein. A D gene is named only where the DNA matches it firmly. Clone size appears in some rows only: once, few, many, or a class for an expanded clone.

D: NA; size: many; J: TRBJ1-6; V: TRBV3-1; DNA: TGTGCCAGCAGCCCCCGTGCCGGGGCCTATAATTCACCCCTCCACTTT; CDR3: CASSPRAGAYNSPLHF
D: NA; size: many; J: TRBJ2-2; V: TRBV11-1; DNA: TGTGCCAGCAGCCCCACAGGGAGCACCGGGGAGCTGTTTTTT; CDR3: CASSPTGSTGELFF
D: TRBD1; size: few; J: TRBJ2-1; V: TRBV9; DNA: TGTGCCAGCAGCCCGACAGGGCAGGATTACAATGAGCAGTTCTTC; CDR3: CASSPTGQDYNEQFF
D: NA; size: many; J: TRBJ1-2; V: TRBV6-6; DNA: TGTGCCAGCAGTTACTCGAAGTGGCCGATACCTAACTATGGCTACACCTTC; CDR3: CASSYSKWPIPNYGYTF
D: TRBD2; size: many; J: TRBJ2-1; V: TRBV11-2; DNA: TGTGCCAGCAGCACCGGGACTAGCGGGGTTAGTGAGCAGTTCTTC; CDR3: CASSTGTSGVSEQFF
D: TRBD1; size: many; J: TRBJ2-2; V: TRBV5-1; DNA: TGCGCCAGCAGCGGGGGACAGGGGATCCAAGCCGGGGAGCTGTTTTTT; CDR3: CASSGGQGIQAGELFF
D: NA; size: many; J: TRBJ2-3; V: TRBV12-3/TRBV12-4; DNA: TGTGCCAGCAGTCCACCAACTAGCACAGATACGCAGTATTTT; CDR3: CASSPPTSTDTQYF
D: NA; size: many; J: TRBJ2-1; V: TRBV4-2; DNA: TGTGCCAGCAGCCAGAGACTAGGGGATGAGCAGTTCTTC; CDR3: CASSQRLGDEQFF
D: NA; size: NA; J: TRBJ2-3; V: TRBV9; DNA: TGTGCCAGCAGGGGTGGGGGGACTCCCAGCACAGATACGCAGTATTTT; CDR3: CASRGGGTPSTDTQYF
D: TRBD2; size: NA; J: TRBJ2-1; V: TRBV20-1; DNA: TGCAGTGCGGGGGGACTAGCGGATTACTACAATGAGCAGTTCTTC; CDR3: CSAGGLADYYNEQFF
D: NA; size: many; J: TRBJ2-3; V: TRBV6-4; DNA: TGTGCCAGCAGTGACGGGGACGGCACAGATACGCAGTATTTT; CDR3: CASSDGDGTDTQYF
D: NA; size: NA; J: TRBJ2-1; V: TRBV5-1; DNA: TGCGCCAGCAGCCCGCCGCTGCGGGGCCTTTACGATGACCAGTTCTTC; CDR3: CASSPPLRGLYDDQFF
D: NA; size: many; J: TRBJ2-5; V: TRBV7-2; DNA: TGTGCCAGCAGCCCTGCTACGGAGACCCAGTACTTC; CDR3: CASSPATETQYF
D: NA; size: few; J: TRBJ2-5; V: TRBV29-1; DNA: TGCAGCGTTGAAAGACGGGGGGGGACAGGCCGAGGGGCCCAGTACTTC; CDR3: CSVERRGGTGRGAQYF
D: NA; size: many; J: TRBJ2-7; V: TRBV4-1; DNA: TGCGCCAGCAGCTCAAGTCGGGAGCAGTACTTC; CDR3: CASSSSREQYF
D: TRBD1; size: few; J: TRBJ1-5; V: TRBV6-1; DNA: TGTGCCAGCAGTGAATGGACAGGGGGTCAGCCCCAGCATTTT; CDR3: CASSEWTGGQPQHF
D: NA; size: many; J: TRBJ1-5; V: TRBV2; DNA: TGTGCCAGCAGTGAAGGGTCAGGGTGGAATCAGCCCCAGCATTTT; CDR3: CASSEGSGWNQPQHF
D: NA; size: many; J: TRBJ2-3; V: TRBV9; DNA: TGTGCCAGGAGGGGGGTCACAGATACGCAGTATTTT; CDR3: CARRGVTDTQYF
D: TRBD2; size: many; J: TRBJ2-2; V: TRBV28; DNA: TGTGCCAGCAGTGGGATAGGGACTAGCCCCGGGGAGCTGTTTTTT; CDR3: CASSGIGTSPGELFF
D: NA; size: many; J: TRBJ1-3; V: TRBV27; DNA: TGTGCCAGCAGTTTGAGGCGGGACAACCCCTCTGGAAACACCATATATTTT; CDR3: CASSLRRDNPSGNTIYF
D: NA; size: NA; J: TRBJ1-3; V: TRBV5-4; DNA: TGTGCCAGCAGCTTTAAGGGGGGAGGAAACACCATATATTTT; CDR3: CASSFKGGGNTIYF
D: NA; size: NA; J: TRBJ1-5; V: TRBV6-2/TRBV6-3; DNA: TGTGCCAGCAGTTACCAGGGTTTTGATCAGCCCCAGCATTTT; CDR3: CASSYQGFDQPQHF
D: NA; size: NA; J: TRBJ2-7; V: TRBV12-3/TRBV12-4; DNA: TGCGCCAGCAGTCTCAGACAGGACTACGAGCAGTACTTC; CDR3: CASSLRQDYEQYF
D: TRBD1; size: many; J: TRBJ1-2; V: TRBV3-1; DNA: TGTGCCAGCAGCCCGCGACAGGGCTGGACTCTCTATGGCTACACCTTC; CDR3: CASSPRQGWTLYGYTF
D: NA; size: NA; J: TRBJ1-2; V: TRBV28; DNA: TGTGCCAGTTCTTTGGGCATAGACAACGTCCTCTATGGCTACACCTTC; CDR3: CASSLGIDNVLYGYTF
D: TRBD2; size: few; J: TRBJ2-5; V: TRBV9; DNA: TGTGCCAGCAGCGTAGGGCTAGCGGGGGGCGACCAAGAGACCCAGTACTTC; CDR3: CASSVGLAGGDQETQYF
D: NA; size: many; J: TRBJ2-7; V: TRBV19; DNA: TGTGCCAGTAGGACCTCGGGTTCCTCCTACGAGCAGTACTTC; CDR3: CASRTSGSSYEQYF
D: NA; size: many; J: TRBJ2-7; V: TRBV18; DNA: TGTGCCAGCTCACCATCAACCCGCTCCTACGAGCAGTACTTC; CDR3: CASSPSTRSYEQYF
D: NA; size: NA; J: TRBJ2-2; V: TRBV25-1; DNA: TGTGCCAGCAGTGGGACGCGGGACACCCTGAACACCGGGGAGCTGTTTTTT; CDR3: CASSGTRDTLNTGELFF
D: NA; size: many; J: TRBJ1-4; V: TRBV4-1; DNA: TGCGCCAGCAGCCAAGAAGTGGCAACTAATGAAAAACTGTTTTTT; CDR3: CASSQEVATNEKLFF
D: TRBD1; size: many; J: TRBJ2-1; V: TRBV11-3; DNA: TGTGCCAGCAGCTTTACACAGGGGTATGAGCAGTTCTTC; CDR3: CASSFTQGYEQFF
D: TRBD1; size: many; J: TRBJ2-4; V: TRBV10-2; DNA: TGCGCCAGCCCGGACAGGGGATTAGCCAAAAACATTCAGTACTTC; CDR3: CASPDRGLAKNIQYF
D: TRBD2; size: NA; J: TRBJ2-5; V: TRBV6-1; DNA: TGTGCCAGCAGTCCTAGCGGAATCCAAGAGACCCAGTACTTC; CDR3: CASSPSGIQETQYF
D: TRBD1; size: medium-sized; J: TRBJ1-4; V: TRBV6-1; DNA: TGTGCCAGCAGTTCGGGGGACAGGTCCAGTGAAAAACTGTTTTTT; CDR3: CASSSGDRSSEKLFF
D: NA; size: few; J: TRBJ2-1; V: TRBV12-3/TRBV12-4; DNA: TGTGCCAGCAGCACCGGGACGTTCAATGAGCAGTTCTTC; CDR3: CASSTGTFNEQFF
D: TRBD2; size: many; J: TRBJ2-5; V: TRBV6-1; DNA: TGTGCCAGCAGTGAAGTTGGCGGCGGGGGGGCCGGGGAGACCCAGTACTTC; CDR3: CASSEVGGGGAGETQYF
D: NA; size: many; J: TRBJ2-7; V: TRBV30; DNA: TGTGCCTGGAGGTCCGAGCCCTTCTACGACCAGTACTTC; CDR3: CAWRSEPFYDQYF
D: TRBD2; size: many; J: TRBJ2-1; V: TRBV7-2; DNA: TGTGCCAGCAGCTTAGCCCTTCGACTAGCGGGGGGGTACAATGAGCAGTTCTTC; CDR3: CASSLALRLAGGYNEQFF
D: TRBD1; size: many; J: TRBJ2-2; V: TRBV2; DNA: TGTGCCAGCAGTGAGGGGACAGACACCGGGGAGCTGTTTTTT; CDR3: CASSEGTDTGELFF
D: TRBD1; size: few; J: TRBJ1-5; V: TRBV6-2/TRBV6-3; DNA: TGTGCCAGCAGTTACCGGGACAGGCATCAGCCCCAGCATTTT; CDR3: CASSYRDRHQPQHF
D: TRBD1; size: many; J: TRBJ2-3; V: TRBV6-6; DNA: TGTGCCAGCAGTTTCCGACAGGGGGGCACAGATACGCAGTATTTT; CDR3: CASSFRQGGTDTQYF
D: NA; size: NA; J: TRBJ1-3; V: TRBV12-3/TRBV12-4; DNA: TGTGCCAGCAGCATGCAGGCTGCCTCGTGGAACACCATATATTTT; CDR3: CASSMQAASWNTIYF
D: NA; size: many; J: TRBJ2-3; V: TRBV3-1; DNA: TGTGCCAGCAGCCGGTCAAATCAGGGGACAGATACGCAGTATTTT; CDR3: CASSRSNQGTDTQYF
D: NA; size: many; J: TRBJ2-5; V: TRBV10-3; DNA: TGTGCCATCAGTGATAGGGGGGCGACGGTGACCCAGTACTTC; CDR3: CAISDRGATVTQYF
D: TRBD1; size: many; J: TRBJ2-7; V: TRBV10-3; DNA: TGTGCCATCAGTGCAGGACAGGGGGCAGACGAGCAGTACTTC; CDR3: CAISAGQGADEQYF
D: NA; size: NA; J: TRBJ1-1; V: TRBV6-2/TRBV6-3; DNA: TGTGCCAGCAGTTACTCGATAGTCCCTCCCGAAGCTTTCTTT; CDR3: CASSYSIVPPEAFF
D: NA; size: once; J: TRBJ2-3; V: TRBV4-1; DNA: TGCGCCAGCAGCCAACCTAGACCCACAGATACGCAGTATTTT; CDR3: CASSQPRPTDTQYF
D: NA; size: few; J: TRBJ2-2; V: TRBV30; DNA: TGTGCCTGGAGTTTAGGGGGCACCGGGGAGCTGTTTTTT; CDR3: CAWSLGGTGELFF
D: NA; size: many; J: TRBJ2-6; V: TRBV19; DNA: TGTGCCAGTAGTATATGGGGGGCTGGGGCCAACGTCCTGACTTTC; CDR3: CASSIWGAGANVLTF
D: NA; size: NA; J: TRBJ1-3; V: TRBV27; DNA: TGTGCCAGCAGCCTGACCAGGATCGGGGCTGCTGGAAACACCATATATTTT; CDR3: CASSLTRIGAAGNTIYF
D: NA; size: many; J: TRBJ2-7; V: TRBV9; DNA: TGTGCCAGCAGCGGGTCTGAGGGTTTCCACGAGCAGTACTTC; CDR3: CASSGSEGFHEQYF
D: NA; size: many; J: TRBJ2-7; V: TRBV11-2; DNA: TGTGCCAGCAGCTTAGGTGAGGGCTACGAGCAGTACTTC; CDR3: CASSLGEGYEQYF
D: NA; size: many; J: TRBJ2-1; V: TRBV7-9; DNA: TGTGCCAGCAGCCGTGACAATGAGCAGTTCTTC; CDR3: CASSRDNEQFF
D: TRBD1; size: many; J: TRBJ1-2; V: TRBV7-9; DNA: TGTGCCAGCAGCTTAGTGACAGGGGGCTATGGCTACACCTTC; CDR3: CASSLVTGGYGYTF
D: NA; size: NA; J: TRBJ2-5; V: TRBV6-2/TRBV6-3; DNA: TGTGCCAGCAGTTACTCCCCCAGGGGCCGGGAGACCCAGTACTTC; CDR3: CASSYSPRGRETQYF
D: NA; size: NA; J: TRBJ2-3; V: TRBV4-2; DNA: TGTGCCAGCACCGTCCTACGGGGGGCGGGCACAGATACGCAGTATTTT; CDR3: CASTVLRGAGTDTQYF
D: TRBD1; size: many; J: TRBJ1-2; V: TRBV20-1; DNA: TGCAGTGCTCCTAGACAGGGGGCAAGGGGCTACACCTTC; CDR3: CSAPRQGARGYTF